A single TCR beta chain is shown here with its context. It has no known antigen specificity. Base-call qualities are not available, and no considerably larger clone is one nucleotide away. The data belong to a study of graft-versus-host responses after intestinal transplantation (dated by TCRdb to the early 2020s). The study in broad terms: Recipients received multivisceral, liver-intestinal, or isolated intestinal transplants. Anti-thymocyte globulin induction was given to all recipients, followed by maintenance tacrolimus and steroids for two to four years. Bulk TCR-beta CDR3 sequencing was used to track graft-versus-host and host-versus-graft alloreactive T cell clones in the graft, circulation and bone marrow after intestinal transplantation. Alloreactive clones were identified by sequencing pre-transplant mixed lymphocyte reaction products and comparing these products with unstimulated pre-transplant donor and recipient T cells. The cohort enrolled 24 intestinal transplant recipients, one of whom was a retransplant, and a few patients without pretransplant specimens were excluded. Donor T cell macrochimerism was defined as a peak of at least 4% donor T cells among recipient peripheral blood mononuclear cells. Samples from a few later patients were sequenced in-house on an Illumina MiSeq with MiXCR processing rather than by the commercial service.

Here is what the overall study found, with its caveats: Conclusions were limited by the relatively low number and heterogeneity of intestinal transplant patients. Early after transplant, peak levels of circulating GvH clones were associated with declines in HvG clones. High GvH to HvG T cell clonal ratios were observed in the allografts of patients with donor T cell macrochimerism. GvH clones were found in recipient bone marrow, and some of the GvH clones appeared earlier in ileal mucosa or blood, which is consistent with an intestinal mucosal origin.

Blood samples were collected up to 4 times in the first month after transplant and then at least monthly when available. According to the germline V gene, CDR1 reads SGHVS and CDR2 reads FQNEAQ. V has 1 base trimmed and J has 1 base trimmed; junction bases matching no gene number 1. Reading from cysteine to phenylalanine, the CDR3 counts 14 amino acids. Of the read, only the CDR3 DNA is kept; its 42 bases are in frame from base 1. Preparation of the library involved the immunoSEQ multiplex PCR assay. For most patients, genomic DNA was subjected to high-throughput TCR-beta CDR3 sequencing by Adaptive Biotechnologies. Per the original workflow: Adaptive's ImmunoSEQ software supplied the TCR sequencing data for 18 patients, while MiXCR and VDJtools were used to process a few other patients. CDR3 nucleotide sequences shared by donor and recipient were removed because the origin of these sequences could not be assigned. At least 2-fold expansion over unstimulated cells and a minimum CFSE-low frequency of 0.002% (template counts) or 0.001% (read counts) were required for clones to be classified as alloreactive. Mappable clones were those detected in sequenced pre-transplant spleen, lymph node, or MLR CFSE-low populations of the donor or recipient. The cumulative frequency of alloreactive clones was calculated as a percentage of all sequences, weighted by copy number. This immuneACCESS table, as held by TCRdb, lists in-frame sequences with V and J called but not all clones. Of the missing ones, under half trace to an unresolved V gene in checked studies; the others have no known cause. The D gene and trimming were derived from the DNA, and the V and J assignments and clone size from that table. The table for this sample lists 99,000 or so clones; approximately 85% of them were counted only once. The ten largest clones add up to about 1.5% of the sample.

This receptor was obtained from a human patient who received an intestinal transplant, so some T cells may come from the graft donor. In this chain, TRBV7-8 is recombined with TRBJ2-7; TRBD1 aligns with 7 central bases. The material sequenced was PBMCs, taken 255 days after intestinal transplant. CDR3 protein: CASSLGGQSYEQYF. The sequenced DNA: TGTGCCAGCAGCTTAGGGGGACAGTCCTACGAGCAGTACTTC.